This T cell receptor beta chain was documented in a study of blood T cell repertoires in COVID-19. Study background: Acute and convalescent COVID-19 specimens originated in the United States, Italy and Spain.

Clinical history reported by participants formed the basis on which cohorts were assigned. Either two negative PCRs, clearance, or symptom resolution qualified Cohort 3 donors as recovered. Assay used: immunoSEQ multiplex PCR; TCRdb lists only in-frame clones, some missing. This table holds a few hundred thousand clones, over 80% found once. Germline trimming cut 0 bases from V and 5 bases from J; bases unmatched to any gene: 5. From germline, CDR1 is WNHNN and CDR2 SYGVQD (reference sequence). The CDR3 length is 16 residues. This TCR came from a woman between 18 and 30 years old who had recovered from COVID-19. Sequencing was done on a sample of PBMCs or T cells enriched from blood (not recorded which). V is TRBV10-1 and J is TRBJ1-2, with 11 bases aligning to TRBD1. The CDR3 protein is CASSESKGQGAYGYTF. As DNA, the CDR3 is TGCGCCAGCAGTGAGTCCAAAGGACAGGGGGCTTATGGCTACACCTTC.